These T cell receptor beta chains were read from a single sample in a study of blood T cell repertoires in COVID-19. Clones were read by immunoSEQ multiplex PCR, and TCRdb kept only the in-frame ones, dropping some. Seen here are about 300,000 clones, roughly 90% observed once, and the top ten hold roughly 4.8%. The specimen was peripheral blood. These receptors were obtained from a man in his forties with acute or convalescent COVID-19. CDR3s include the opening cysteine and the closing phenylalanine or tryptophan. D genes are given only for firm matches. A clone size is listed for some rows: how often the clone was seen (once, few, many), or a class if it is expanded.

CDR3nt: TGTGCCAGCAGCTTCACACAGGGGAATGGATCACCCCTCCACTTT; CDR3aa: CASSFTQGNGSPLHF; d_gene: TRBD1; v_gene: TRBV11-2; abundance: NA; j_gene: TRBJ1-6; len: 15
CDR3nt: TGCGCCAGCAGTGCAACCCGGGACAGGGTCGGCTACACCTTC; CDR3aa: CASSATRDRVGYTF; d_gene: TRBD1; v_gene: TRBV10-1; abundance: few; j_gene: TRBJ1-2; len: 14
CDR3nt: TGTGCCAGCAGTTTCCCCATACGTTCGATAACAACAGGGGGCGAGTACGAGCAGTACTTC; CDR3aa: CASSFPIRSITTGGEYEQYF; d_gene: TRBD1; v_gene: TRBV28; abundance: few; j_gene: TRBJ2-7; len: 20
CDR3nt: TGCGCCAGCAGCTTCAGACCCCGGAGCTCCTACGAGCAGTACTTC; CDR3aa: CASSFRPRSSYEQYF; d_gene: NA; v_gene: TRBV5-1; abundance: NA; j_gene: TRBJ2-7; len: 15
CDR3nt: TGCGCCAGCAGCCCTCCTGCGGGCGAGAAGGGAACTGAAGCTTTCTTT; CDR3aa: CASSPPAGEKGTEAFF; d_gene: NA; v_gene: TRBV5-1; abundance: few; j_gene: TRBJ1-1; len: 16
CDR3nt: TGTGCCAGCAGTTTAATGGGGGGGGAGCGCAACTATGGCTACACCTTC; CDR3aa: CASSLMGGERNYGYTF; d_gene: NA; v_gene: TRBV27; abundance: NA; j_gene: TRBJ1-2; len: 16
CDR3nt: TGCGCCAGCAGCTTGGGGGCTACAACTAATGAAAAACTGTTTTTT; CDR3aa: CASSLGATTNEKLFF; d_gene: NA; v_gene: TRBV5-1; abundance: NA; j_gene: TRBJ1-4; len: 15
CDR3nt: TGTGCCAGCAGCTTGAGGGGGCAAGGTTCACCCCTCCACTTT; CDR3aa: CASSLRGQGSPLHF; d_gene: TRBD1; v_gene: TRBV5-4; abundance: few; j_gene: TRBJ1-6; len: 14
CDR3nt: TGTGCCATCAGACACCAATCGAACACCGGGGAGCTGTTTTTT; CDR3aa: CAIRHQSNTGELFF; d_gene: NA; v_gene: TRBV10-3; abundance: NA; j_gene: TRBJ2-2; len: 14
CDR3nt: TGCACCAGCAGCCGGGATAGCGGGGTGAGCTCCTACGAGCAGTACTTC; CDR3aa: CTSSRDSGVSSYEQYF; d_gene: NA; v_gene: TRBV1; abundance: NA; j_gene: TRBJ2-7; len: 16
CDR3nt: TGTGCCAGCAGTGAACTACAGACCTATGGCTACACCTTC; CDR3aa: CASSELQTYGYTF; d_gene: NA; v_gene: TRBV2; abundance: NA; j_gene: TRBJ1-2; len: 13